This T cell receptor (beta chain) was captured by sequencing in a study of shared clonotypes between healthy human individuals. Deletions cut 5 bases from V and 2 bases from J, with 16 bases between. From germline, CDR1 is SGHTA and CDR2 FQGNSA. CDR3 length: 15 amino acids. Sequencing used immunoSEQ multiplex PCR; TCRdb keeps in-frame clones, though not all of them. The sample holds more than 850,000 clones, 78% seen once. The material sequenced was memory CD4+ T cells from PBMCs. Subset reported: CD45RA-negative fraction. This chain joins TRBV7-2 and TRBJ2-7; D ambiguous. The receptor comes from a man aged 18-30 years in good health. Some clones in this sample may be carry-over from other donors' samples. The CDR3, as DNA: TGTGCCAGCAGCCCCCCAACGCGCAGCACCTACGAGCAGTACTTC. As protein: CASSPPTRSTYEQYF.